The 6 T cell receptor beta chains below all came from one sample that was sequenced in a study of cytomegalovirus exposure and HLA in healthy donors. Researchers ran the PCR with 60 Vbeta and 13 Jbeta primers. Profiled with immunoSEQ multiplex PCR; TCRdb holds only in-frame clones, not every one. The sample holds around 150,000 clones, approximately 68% seen once. The sequenced sample consisted of PBMCs. Receptors were obtained from a man aged 35-49 years in good health and CMV-seronegative.

This rearrangement joins TRBV9 to TRBJ2-7; 10 bases map to TRBD1. The J segment lost 0 bases and the V segment lost 3 bases, leaving 3 bases of the junction unmatched. This CDR3 comprises 15 residues. CDR1 is SGDLS, CDR2 YYNGEE, per germline. The CDR3 is CASSAWTGGSYEQYF. The CDR3, as DNA: TGTGCCAGCAGCGCCTGGACAGGGGGCTCCTACGAGCAGTACTTC.

Only one count was recorded for this clone. The J gene is TRBJ2-4, the V gene TRBV28, with 7 bases matching TRBD1. This CDR3 comprises 11 residues. The junction had 6 bases not matched to a gene; V was cut back by 4 bases and J by 15 bases. Per germline, CDR1 MDHEN and CDR2 SYDVKM. In nucleotides, the CDR3 is TGTGCCAGCAGTTCCCAACAGGGGACGTACTTC. Its translation: CASSSQQGTYF.

The chain uses TRBV7-9 and TRBJ2-5; 7 bases map to TRBD1. The CDR3 has 15 residues. CDR1 and CDR2 from the germline V gene are SEHNR and FQNEAQ (reference sequence). With V trimmed by 4 bases and J by 4 bases, 9 bases remained unmatched. CDR3 protein: CASSYRGMTGETQYF. CDR3 nucleotides: TGTGCCAGCAGCTACAGGGGTATGACAGGAGAGACCCAGTACTTC.

This clone has a handful of counts. The chain is built from TRBV4-3 and TRBJ1-3; possible D gene TRBD1, 6 bases. Trimming removed 0 bases at V and 4 bases at J, with 10 bases between. From germline, CDR1 is LGHNA and CDR2 YSLEER. This CDR3 region has 15 residues. This CDR3 reads CASSQDHREGNTIYF. For the CDR3, the DNA is TGCGCCAGCAGCCAAGATCACAGGGAGGGAAACACCATATATTTT.

This sequence joins TRBV10-3 and TRBJ1-5; D may be TRBD1 (6 bases). V dropped 8 bases and J dropped 0 bases, with 14 bases sitting between them. The CDR3 contains 15 residues. Germline CDR1 ENHRY, CDR2 SYGVKD. CDR3 protein: CAIPRLQGSNQPQHF. DNA of the CDR3: TGTGCCATCCCCCGCTTACAGGGTAGCAATCAGCCCCAGCATTTT.

This chain links TRBV10-1 with TRBJ2-5, with TRBD2 identical over 10 bases. The DNA end is more similar to TRBJ2-7, so the J call may be wrong. The germline gives CDR1 WNHNN, CDR2 SYGVQD (reference sequence). CDR3 length: 15 amino acids. As DNA, the CDR3 is TGCGCCAGCAGTGAGTCGTCTAGCGGGAGTTACGAGCAGTACTTC. This encodes CASSESSSGSYEQYF.